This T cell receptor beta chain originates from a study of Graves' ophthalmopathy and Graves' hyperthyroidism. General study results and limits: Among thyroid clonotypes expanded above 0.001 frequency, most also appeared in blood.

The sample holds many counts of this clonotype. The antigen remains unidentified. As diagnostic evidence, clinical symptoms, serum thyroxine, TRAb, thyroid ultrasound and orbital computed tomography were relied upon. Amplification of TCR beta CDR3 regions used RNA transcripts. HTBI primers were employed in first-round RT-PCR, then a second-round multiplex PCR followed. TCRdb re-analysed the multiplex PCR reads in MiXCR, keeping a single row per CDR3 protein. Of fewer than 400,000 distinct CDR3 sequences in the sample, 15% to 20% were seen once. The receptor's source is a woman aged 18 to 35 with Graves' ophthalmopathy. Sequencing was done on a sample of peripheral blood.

The CDR3 spells CASTGALGVAQYF. DNA of the CDR3: TGTGCCAGCACAGGAGCCTTGGGGGTGGCCCAGTACTTC. The V and J genes are TRBV6-4 and TRBJ2-5; either TRBD1 or TRBD2 may fit D (5 bases each). V lost 7 bases and J 9 bases, leaving 18 bases between the germline ends. CDR1 and CDR2 from the germline V gene are MRHNA and SNTAGT. The CDR3 is 13 residues long.